Listed below are T cell receptor beta chains from one sample, sequenced in a study of OX40 agonist ivuxolimab in advanced cancers. The method was immunoSEQ multiplex PCR; TCRdb's version includes in-frame clones alone and lacks a portion of them. Among about 63,000 clones listed, about 89% were seen once. The sample was CD4+ or CD8+ T cells sorted from blood, taken in a trial of the OX40 agonist ivuxolimab. The source of these receptors is an adult with an advanced solid tumor such as melanoma, head and neck, liver or kidney cancer. The CDR3 runs from the conserved cysteine through the conserved F or W. Each record gives: CDR3 protein, CDR3 DNA, V gene, J gene, D gene, clone size. The D gene is left open where the match is weak. Size tells how often a clone was seen (once, few, many) or the class of an expanded clone, and some rows leave it out.

CDR3aa: CASSPGLQLNTEAFF
CDR3nt: TGTGCCAGCAGTCCCGGTCTACAGTTGAACACTGAAGCTTTCTTT
v_gene: TRBV2
j_gene: TRBJ1-1
d_gene: .
abundance: .

CDR3aa: CASSPGLKETQYF
CDR3nt: TGTGCCAGCTCACCGGGACTTAAAGAGACCCAGTACTTC
v_gene: TRBV18
j_gene: TRBJ2-5
d_gene: .
abundance: .

CDR3aa: CASSLSGNEQFF
CDR3nt: TGTGCCAGCAGCTTATCTGGGAATGAGCAGTTCTTC
v_gene: TRBV7-9
j_gene: TRBJ2-1
d_gene: .
abundance: .

CDR3aa: CASSLAGDSDEKLFF
CDR3nt: TGCGCCAGCAGCTTGGCCGGAGACAGTGATGAAAAACTGTTTTTT
v_gene: TRBV5-1
j_gene: TRBJ1-4
d_gene: .
abundance: .

CDR3aa: CSVLTGVGIAEAFF
CDR3nt: TGCAGCGTTTTGACAGGGGTTGGTATCGCTGAAGCTTTCTTT
v_gene: TRBV29-1
j_gene: TRBJ1-1
d_gene: TRBD1
abundance: .

CDR3aa: CASSLNVAGVRNQPQHF
CDR3nt: TGTGCCAGCAGCTTAAATGTGGCAGGGGTGAGGAATCAGCCCCAGCATTTT
v_gene: TRBV7-8
j_gene: TRBJ1-5
d_gene: .
abundance: .

CDR3aa: CSVVPTTEAFF
CDR3nt: TGCAGCGTTGTGCCCACCACTGAAGCTTTCTTT
v_gene: TRBV29-1
j_gene: TRBJ1-1
d_gene: .
abundance: few

CDR3aa: CASSLPQGREAFF
CDR3nt: TGTGCCAGCAGCTTACCCCAGGGGCGGGAAGCTTTCTTT
v_gene: TRBV11-2
j_gene: TRBJ1-1
d_gene: .
abundance: .

CDR3aa: CASSLDPGGGNSPLHF
CDR3nt: TGCGCCAGCAGCTTGGATCCGGGGGGAGGTAATTCACCCCTCCACTTT
v_gene: TRBV5-1
j_gene: TRBJ1-6
d_gene: .
abundance: .

CDR3aa: CASGQIQTSGGADTQYF
CDR3nt: TGTGCTAGTGGTCAAATTCAGACTAGCGGGGGGGCAGATACGCAGTATTTT
v_gene: TRBV12-5
j_gene: TRBJ2-3
d_gene: TRBD2
abundance: .

CDR3aa: CAWSGGLDTQYF
CDR3nt: TGTGCCTGGAGTGGAGGGCTGGATACGCAGTATTTT
v_gene: TRBV30
j_gene: TRBJ2-3
d_gene: .
abundance: .

CDR3aa: CSAQGQGDTEAFF
CDR3nt: TGCAGCGCCCAGGGACAGGGTGACACTGAAGCTTTCTTT
v_gene: TRBV29-1
j_gene: TRBJ1-1
d_gene: TRBD1
abundance: .

CDR3aa: CASSPGFRGYTF
CDR3nt: TGTGCCAGCAGCCCAGGGTTTAGGGGCTACACCTTC
v_gene: TRBV5-8
j_gene: TRBJ1-2
d_gene: .
abundance: .

CDR3aa: CASSLVDYRGYGYTF
CDR3nt: TGTGCCAGCAGCTTGGTGGACTACAGGGGCTATGGCTACACCTTC
v_gene: TRBV5-6
j_gene: TRBJ1-2
d_gene: TRBD1
abundance: .

CDR3aa: CSGNRANEQFF
CDR3nt: TGCAGTGGAAATAGGGCGAATGAGCAGTTCTTC
v_gene: TRBV20-1
j_gene: TRBJ2-1
d_gene: .
abundance: .

CDR3aa: CASRKDLTTNEKLFF
CDR3nt: TGTGCCAGCAGGAAAGACTTAACAACTAATGAAAAACTGTTTTTT
v_gene: TRBV6-5
j_gene: TRBJ1-4
d_gene: .
abundance: .

CDR3aa: CASSQSSSGTRDYNEQFF
CDR3nt: TGTGCCAGCAGCCAATCCTCAAGCGGGACTAGGGATTACAATGAGCAGTTCTTC
v_gene: TRBV14
j_gene: TRBJ2-1
d_gene: TRBD2
abundance: .

CDR3aa: CASSFAPISSGANVLTF
CDR3nt: TGTGCCAGCAGCTTCGCCCCTATTAGCTCTGGGGCCAACGTCCTGACTTTC
v_gene: TRBV7-2
j_gene: TRBJ2-6
d_gene: .
abundance: .

CDR3aa: CSVDKGTDIQYF
CDR3nt: TGCAGCGTTGATAAGGGAACGGACATTCAGTACTTC
v_gene: TRBV29-1
j_gene: TRBJ2-4
d_gene: .
abundance: .

CDR3aa: CASSEGTGSRLGQETQYF
CDR3nt: TGCGCCAGCAGTGAGGGGACAGGGTCCCGATTGGGCCAAGAGACCCAGTACTTC
v_gene: TRBV10-1
j_gene: TRBJ2-5
d_gene: TRBD1
abundance: once

CDR3aa: CASSSGTNEKLFF
CDR3nt: TGTGCCAGCAGCTCCGGAACTAATGAAAAACTGTTTTTT
v_gene: TRBV11-3
j_gene: TRBJ1-4
d_gene: .
abundance: once

CDR3aa: CASTALASQVETQYF
CDR3nt: TGTGCCAGCACTGCGCTAGCGTCCCAAGTAGAGACCCAGTACTTC
v_gene: TRBV2
j_gene: TRBJ2-5
d_gene: .
abundance: .

CDR3aa: CASSLRDRGLIVQFF
CDR3nt: TGTGCCAGCAGCTTAAGGGACAGGGGGCTGATAGTGCAGTTCTTC
v_gene: TRBV11-2
j_gene: TRBJ2-1
d_gene: TRBD1
abundance: .

CDR3aa: CARTGQGRTEAFF
CDR3nt: TGTGCCAGGACCGGACAGGGACGAACTGAAGCTTTCTTT
v_gene: TRBV2
j_gene: TRBJ1-1
d_gene: TRBD1
abundance: .

CDR3aa: CASSLDGTSGREQYF
CDR3nt: TGTGCCAGCAGCTTAGACGGGACTAGCGGTCGCGAGCAGTACTTC
v_gene: TRBV7-3
j_gene: TRBJ2-7
d_gene: TRBD2
abundance: .

CDR3aa: CASREGAMYGYTF
CDR3nt: TGCGCCAGCCGAGAGGGCGCGATGTATGGCTACACCTTC
v_gene: TRBV5-1
j_gene: TRBJ1-2
d_gene: .
abundance: .

CDR3aa: CASSSDRRAFF
CDR3nt: TGTGCCAGCAGTTCGGACAGGAGGGCTTTCTTT
v_gene: TRBV6-1
j_gene: TRBJ1-1
d_gene: TRBD1
abundance: .

CDR3aa: CASSLSPNTEAFF
CDR3nt: TGTGCCAGCAGTTTATCCCCGAACACTGAAGCTTTCTTT
v_gene: TRBV27
j_gene: TRBJ1-1
d_gene: .
abundance: .

CDR3aa: CASSEAGGDWETQYF
CDR3nt: TGTGCCAGCAGTGAAGCCGGGGGGGACTGGGAGACCCAGTACTTC
v_gene: TRBV6-1
j_gene: TRBJ2-5
d_gene: TRBD2
abundance: .

CDR3aa: CASSLASGSFNEQFF
CDR3nt: TGTGCCAGCAGCTTGGCTAGCGGGTCCTTTAATGAGCAGTTCTTC
v_gene: TRBV11-2
j_gene: TRBJ2-1
d_gene: TRBD2
abundance: .

CDR3aa: CASSMDTGPGGLFF
CDR3nt: TGTGCCAGCAGCATGGATACAGGGCCCGGGGGGCTGTTTTTT
v_gene: TRBV7-2
j_gene: TRBJ2-2
d_gene: .
abundance: medium-sized

CDR3aa: CASKEGKNEQYF
CDR3nt: TGTGCCAGCAAAGAGGGAAAGAACGAGCAGTACTTC
v_gene: TRBV6-1
j_gene: TRBJ2-7
d_gene: .
abundance: .

CDR3aa: CASGREKTGELFF
CDR3nt: TGCGCCAGCGGACGGGAGAAGACCGGGGAGCTGTTTTTT
v_gene: TRBV5-1
j_gene: TRBJ2-2
d_gene: .
abundance: .

CDR3aa: CASHRSRGGNEQYF
CDR3nt: TGTGCCAGCCATCGTTCGCGGGGGGGGAACGAGCAGTACTTC
v_gene: TRBV6-1
j_gene: TRBJ2-7
d_gene: TRBD2
abundance: few

CDR3aa: CASIGGSSDKNIQYF
CDR3nt: TGTGCCAGCATCGGCGGGTCGTCGGACAAAAACATTCAGTACTTC
v_gene: TRBV6-1
j_gene: TRBJ2-4
d_gene: .
abundance: .

CDR3aa: CASSSGWGAALADTQYF
CDR3nt: TGCGCCAGCAGCTCCGGCTGGGGCGCCGCACTCGCAGATACGCAGTATTTT
v_gene: TRBV5-1
j_gene: TRBJ2-3
d_gene: .
abundance: .

CDR3aa: CASSLAPGLTKGSYNEQFF
CDR3nt: TGCGCCAGCAGCTTGGCCCCGGGACTCACTAAGGGCTCCTACAATGAGCAGTTCTTC
v_gene: TRBV5-1
j_gene: TRBJ2-1
d_gene: .
abundance: .

CDR3aa: CASGPSPYTEAFF
CDR3nt: TGTGCCAGTGGGCCTTCGCCGTACACTGAAGCTTTCTTT
v_gene: TRBV19
j_gene: TRBJ1-1
d_gene: .
abundance: .

CDR3aa: CASSPPGTGEQYF
CDR3nt: TGCGCCAGCAGCCCGCCCGGGACGGGGGAGCAGTACTTC
v_gene: TRBV4-1
j_gene: TRBJ2-7
d_gene: .
abundance: .

CDR3aa: CASSRGRGRNTEAFF
CDR3nt: TGTGCCAGTAGTAGGGGCAGGGGGCGGAACACTGAAGCTTTCTTT
v_gene: TRBV19
j_gene: TRBJ1-1
d_gene: TRBD1
abundance: .